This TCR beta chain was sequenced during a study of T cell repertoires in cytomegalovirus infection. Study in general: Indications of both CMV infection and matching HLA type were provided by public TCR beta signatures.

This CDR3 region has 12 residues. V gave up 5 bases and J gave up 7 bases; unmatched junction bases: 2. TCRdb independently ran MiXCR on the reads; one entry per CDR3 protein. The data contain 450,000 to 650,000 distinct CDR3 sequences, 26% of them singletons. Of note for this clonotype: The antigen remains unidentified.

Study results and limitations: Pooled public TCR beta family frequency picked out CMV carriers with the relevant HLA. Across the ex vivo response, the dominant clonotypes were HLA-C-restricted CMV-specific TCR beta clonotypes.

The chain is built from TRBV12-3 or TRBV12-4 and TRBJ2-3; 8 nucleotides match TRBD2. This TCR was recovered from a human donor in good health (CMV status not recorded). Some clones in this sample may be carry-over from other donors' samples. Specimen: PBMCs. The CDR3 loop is CASSSGSNTQYF. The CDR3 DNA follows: TGTGCCAGCAGTAGCGGGAGTAATACGCAGTATTTT.